The clone carrying this T cell receptor beta chain was observed at least ten times. The antigen is not known. Transcripts of RNA were the source for amplifying TCR beta CDR3 regions. HTBI primers served in a first-round RT-PCR, which a second-round multiplex PCR followed. TCRdb re-derived calls from the multiplex PCR reads in MiXCR, one entry per CDR3 protein. The table shows around 1,200,000 distinct CDR3 sequences, with roughly 35% occurring only once. The CDR3 sequence is 13 residues long. The germline gives CDR1 SQVTM, CDR2 ANQGSEA. V lost 4 bases and J lost 4, with 13 bases in between. The record originates from a study of Graves' ophthalmopathy and Graves' hyperthyroidism. General study results and limits: A 13-signature model separated ophthalmopathy from stable hyperthyroidism, reaching 85% to 90% sensitivity and around 83% specificity cross-validated.

Exclusion covered patients with other autoimmune diseases or uncontrolled infections (as well as pregnancy or lactation). It was on clinical symptoms, serum thyroxine, TRAb, thyroid ultrasound and orbital computed tomography that diagnosis relied. The sequenced sample consisted of peripheral blood or thyroid tissue (not recorded which). The chain uses TRBV29-1 and TRBJ1-1; D is possibly TRBD1 (5 bases). The TCR originated in an adult man with Graves' hyperthyroidism. CDR3 sequence (DNA): TGCAGCGTTGGGGAGGGGAGGGGCACTGAAGCTTTCTTT. As protein: CSVGEGRGTEAFF.